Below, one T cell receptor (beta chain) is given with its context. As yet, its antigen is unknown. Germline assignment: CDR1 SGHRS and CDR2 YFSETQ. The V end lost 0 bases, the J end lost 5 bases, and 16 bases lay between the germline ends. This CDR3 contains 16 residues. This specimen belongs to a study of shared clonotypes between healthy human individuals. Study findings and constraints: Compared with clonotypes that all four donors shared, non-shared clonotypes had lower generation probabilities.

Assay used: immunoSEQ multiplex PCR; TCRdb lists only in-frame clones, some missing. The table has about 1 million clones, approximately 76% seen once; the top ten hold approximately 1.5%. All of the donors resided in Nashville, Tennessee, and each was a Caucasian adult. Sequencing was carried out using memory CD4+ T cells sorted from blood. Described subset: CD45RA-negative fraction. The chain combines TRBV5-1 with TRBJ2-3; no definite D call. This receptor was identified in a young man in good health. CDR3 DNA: TGCGCCAGCAGCTTGGCCGGGCACCCGGATAGAGATACGCAGTATTTT. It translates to CASSLAGHPDRDTQYF.